This entry is about one TCR beta chain. Adults between roughly 18 and 90 years of age took part from more than 20 US areas. Participants were placed into cohorts based on the clinical history they reported. The data originate from a study of blood T cell repertoires in COVID-19. In the study overall: Samples of COVID-19 (acute and convalescent) were obtained from the United States, Italy and Spain. Nucleic acid was either cDNA or gDNA, and it came from T cells, B-cell-depleted T cells, or PBMCs.

V lost 2 bases, J lost 5 bases, and 12 bases lay in between. From germline, CDR1 is MRHNA and CDR2 SNTAGT. The CDR3 is made up of 15 amino acids. Data came from immunoSEQ multiplex PCR; TCRdb stores just in-frame clones and leaves some out. This sample yields under 200,000 clones, of which roughly 80% are seen a single time; approximately 5.1% belongs to the top ten. Sequencing was performed on PBMCs or T cells enriched from blood (not recorded which). This TCR was recovered from a middle-aged woman with acute COVID-19. V usage is TRBV6-4 and J usage is TRBJ2-2, with D possibly TRBD1 on 6 matching bases. This chain's CDR3 is CASSDPPQGTGELFF. CDR3 nucleotide sequence: TGTGCCAGCAGTGACCCGCCACAGGGAACCGGGGAGCTGTTTTTT.